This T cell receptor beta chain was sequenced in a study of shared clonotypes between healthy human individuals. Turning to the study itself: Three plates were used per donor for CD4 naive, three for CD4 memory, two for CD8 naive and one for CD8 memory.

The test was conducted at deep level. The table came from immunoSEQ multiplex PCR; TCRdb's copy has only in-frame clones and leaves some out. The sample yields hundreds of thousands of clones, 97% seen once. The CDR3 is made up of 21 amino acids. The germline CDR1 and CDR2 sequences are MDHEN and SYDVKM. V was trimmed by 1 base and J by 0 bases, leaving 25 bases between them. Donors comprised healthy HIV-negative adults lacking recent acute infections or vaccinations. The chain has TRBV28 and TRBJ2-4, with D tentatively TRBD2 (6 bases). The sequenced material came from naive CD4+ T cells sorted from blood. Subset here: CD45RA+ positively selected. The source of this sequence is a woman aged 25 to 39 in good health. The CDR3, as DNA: TGTGCCAGCAGTTTATCCCCACGTGGAGGGGTATTTTCACTAGCCAAAAACATTCAGTACTTC. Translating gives CASSLSPRGGVFSLAKNIQYF. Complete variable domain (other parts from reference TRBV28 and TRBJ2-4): DVKVTQSSRYLVKRTGEKVFLECVQDMDHENMFWYRQDPGLGLRLIYFSYDVKMKEKGDIPEGYSVSREKKERFSLILESASTNQTSMYLCASSLSPRGGVFSLAKNIQYFGAGTRLSVL.